The 9 T cell receptor beta chains below all came from one sample that was sequenced in a study of blood T cells in healthy people across ages. Together with a sample-barcoded 5' primer, a J-beta primer mix was included in a second PCR lasting roughly 6 to 12 cycles. TCRdb re-called the 5' RACE reads with MiXCR, one entry per CDR3 protein. The sample lists under 1,100,000 distinct CDR3 sequences, under 30% occurring once. This sample was also put to use in a study of T cells of mothers and their children.

The sample was blood. The source is a girl aged 2-15 years in good health.

The chain links TRBV19 to TRBJ1-5, with 7 bases matching TRBD1. The germline gives CDR1 LNHDA, CDR2 SQIVND (reference sequence). The CDR3 contains 15 residues. Unmatched junction bases numbered 10, after V lost 5 bases and J lost 6 bases. CDR3 coding DNA: TGTGCCAGTAGTGACTACAGGGGACCCGGTCAGCCCCAGCATTTT. Translating gives CASSDYRGPGQPQHF.

The chain employs TRBV6-5 and TRBJ1-2, with D possibly TRBD1 on 6 matching bases. This CDR3 region has 13 residues. The V end lost 2 bases, the J end lost 4 bases, and 8 bases lay between the germline ends. Germline CDR1 is MNHEY and CDR2 is SVGAGI. The CDR3 reads CASSYGQSYGYTF. CDR3 DNA: TGTGCCAGCAGTTACGGACAGTCCTATGGCTACACCTTC.

A few counts support this clonotype. The CDR3 loop is CASPGRRGSLYGYTF. CDR3 nucleotides: TGTGCCAGCCCAGGACGGCGAGGGTCCCTCTATGGCTACACCTTC. The chain links TRBV2 to TRBJ1-2; no clear D. Between the trimmed V and J ends, which lost 8 bases and 4 bases, there was a span of 20 bases. This CDR3 region has 15 residues. The V gene's germline CDR1 is SNHLY and CDR2 FYNNEI.

This clonotype appeared a few times. The chain carries TRBV28 and TRBJ2-3; no definite D call. The ends were cut back, 6 bases at V and 12 bases at J, with 19 bases in the middle. CDR1 is MDHEN, CDR2 SYDVKM, per germline. The CDR3 has 13 residues. The CDR3 protein is CASSSTVNRFQYF. Here the CDR3 DNA reads TGTGCCAGCAGCTCCACAGTAAACAGATTTCAGTATTTT.

The DNA of the CDR3 is TGCAGTGCTCTCGACAGACTAGCGGGGTACAATGAGCAGTTCTTC. Residues: CSALDRLAGYNEQFF. The chain is built from TRBV20-1 and TRBJ2-5, with 11 nucleotides matching TRBD2. The DNA matches TRBJ2-1 better at its end, which makes the J call doubtful. The CDR3 spans 15 residues. CDR1 and CDR2 from the germline V gene are DFQATT and SNEGSKA (reference sequence).

This clonotype was seen only a few times. The chain is built from TRBV7-2 and TRBJ1-2; weak D call: TRBD1 (5 bases). CDR1 is SGHTA and CDR2 is FQGNSA in the germline V gene. Deletions cut 3 bases from V and 5 bases from J, with 19 bases between. CDR3 length: 16 amino acids. The CDR3: CASSLGGGSGIYGYTF. As DNA, the CDR3 is TGTGCCAGCAGCTTGGGGGGAGGGTCGGGGATTTATGGCTACACCTTC.

The V and J genes are TRBV5-1 and TRBJ2-1, with 8 bases identical to TRBD2. Germline values: CDR1 SGHRS, CDR2 YFSETQ. Trimming cost V 2 bases and J 7 bases; bases outside gene matches: 5. The CDR3 runs to 14 residues. CDR3 amino acids: CASSFAGGSNEQFF. In nucleotides, the CDR3 is TGCGCCAGCAGCTTCGCGGGAGGAAGTAATGAGCAGTTCTTC.

The chain joins TRBV3-1 to TRBJ2-5; 9 bases match TRBD1. Germline V lookup: CDR1 LGHDT, CDR2 YNNKEL (reference sequence). This CDR3 spans 17 amino acids. Trimming took 2 bases from V and 5 from J; bases not matched to a gene: 12. This CDR3 is CASSQSFRQGDWETQYF. The DNA of the CDR3 is TGTGCCAGCAGCCAATCCTTCAGACAGGGGGATTGGGAGACCCAGTACTTC.

CDR3 DNA sequence: TGTGCCAGCAGCGGGGGACTAGCGGGAGACTACAATGAGCAGTTCTTC. Amino acid sequence: CASSGGLAGDYNEQFF. The chain couples TRBV11-3 to TRBJ2-1, with 14 bases matching TRBD2. V shed 5 bases and J 3 bases; nucleotides not matched to a gene: 3. The germline V gene has CDR1 SGHNT and CDR2 YENEEA. The CDR3 has 16 residues.